This TCR beta chain came from a study of CD8+ T cells in alopecia areata. The CDR3 is 14 amino acids. The V gene's germline CDR1 is SNHLY and CDR2 FYNNEI. Trimming removed 4 bases at V and 6 bases at J, with 13 bases between. In its sample, this clone was seen a few times. Following RNA extraction, reverse transcription yielded cDNA that acted as the sequencing template. TCRdb's copy holds only in-frame clones and misses some; the assay was immunoSEQ multiplex PCR. The profile shows over 250,000 clones, about three fifths of them singletons. The treatment denotes: oral pan-JAK inhibitor, 5-10 mg twice daily.

This clonotype was sampled from a human donor with alopecia areata. The genes are TRBV2 and TRBJ2-4; D is perhaps TRBD1 (6 bases). The specimen was CD4+ T cells sorted from blood, collected at week 52, from a patient treated with tofacitinib. This CDR3 reads CASSADRVTNIQYF. CDR3 DNA: TGTGCCAGCAGTGCGGACAGAGTAACAAACATTCAGTACTTC.